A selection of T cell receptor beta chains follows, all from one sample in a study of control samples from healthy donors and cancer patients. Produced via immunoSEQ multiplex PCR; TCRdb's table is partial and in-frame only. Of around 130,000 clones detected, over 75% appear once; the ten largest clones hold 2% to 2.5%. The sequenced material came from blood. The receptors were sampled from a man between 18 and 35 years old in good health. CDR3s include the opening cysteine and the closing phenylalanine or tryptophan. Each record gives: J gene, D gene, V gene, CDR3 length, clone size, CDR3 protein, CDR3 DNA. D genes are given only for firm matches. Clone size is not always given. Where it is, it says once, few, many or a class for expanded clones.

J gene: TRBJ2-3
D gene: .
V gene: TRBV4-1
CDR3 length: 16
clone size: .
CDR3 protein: CASSQVELAGTDTQYF
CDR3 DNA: TGCGCCAGCAGCCAAGTAGAGTTGGCGGGCACAGATACGCAGTATTTT

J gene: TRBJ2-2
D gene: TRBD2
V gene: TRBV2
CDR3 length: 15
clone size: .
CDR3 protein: CASNLAGGVDGELFF
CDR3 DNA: TGTGCCAGCAACCTCGCGGGGGGGGTTGACGGGGAGCTGTTTTTT

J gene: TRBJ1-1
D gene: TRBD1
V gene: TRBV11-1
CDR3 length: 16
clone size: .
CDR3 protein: CASSITETGAGTEAFF
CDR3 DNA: TGTGCCAGCAGCATAACGGAGACAGGGGCTGGCACTGAAGCTTTCTTT

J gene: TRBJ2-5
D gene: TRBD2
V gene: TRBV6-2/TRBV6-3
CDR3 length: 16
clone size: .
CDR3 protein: CASSYSVAGGDQTQYF
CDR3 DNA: TGTGCCAGCAGTTACTCCGTAGCGGGAGGGGATCAGACCCAGTACTTC

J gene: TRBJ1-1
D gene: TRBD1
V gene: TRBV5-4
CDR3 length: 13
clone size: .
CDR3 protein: CASSDPRGAGAFF
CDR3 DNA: TGTGCCAGCAGCGACCCCAGGGGGGCGGGAGCTTTCTTT

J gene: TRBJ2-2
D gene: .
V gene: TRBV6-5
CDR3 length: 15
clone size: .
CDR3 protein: CASSSRTRGTGELFF
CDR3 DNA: TGTGCCAGCAGTTCTAGGACCAGGGGCACCGGGGAGCTGTTTTTT

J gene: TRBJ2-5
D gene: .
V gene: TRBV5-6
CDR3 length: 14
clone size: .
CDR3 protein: CASSLGASQETQYF
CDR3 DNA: TGTGCCAGCAGCTTGGGGGCAAGCCAAGAGACCCAGTACTTC

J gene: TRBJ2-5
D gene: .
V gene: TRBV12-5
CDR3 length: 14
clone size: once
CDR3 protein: CASGRGTQQETQYF
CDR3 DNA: TGTGCTAGTGGTCGCGGGACACAACAAGAGACCCAGTACTTC

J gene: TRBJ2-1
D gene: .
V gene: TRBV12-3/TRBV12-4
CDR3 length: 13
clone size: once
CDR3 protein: CASRPIGANEQFF
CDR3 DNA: TGTGCCAGCAGGCCTATAGGGGCGAATGAGCAGTTCTTC

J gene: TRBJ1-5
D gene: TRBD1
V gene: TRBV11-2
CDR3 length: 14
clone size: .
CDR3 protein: CASSLTGSNQPQHF
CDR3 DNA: TGTGCCAGCAGCTTGACAGGGTCGAATCAGCCCCAGCATTTT

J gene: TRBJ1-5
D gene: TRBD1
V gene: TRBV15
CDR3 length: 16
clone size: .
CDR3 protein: CATSRGTGAGSQPQHF
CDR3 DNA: TGTGCCACCAGCAGAGGAACAGGGGCCGGGAGTCAGCCCCAGCATTTT

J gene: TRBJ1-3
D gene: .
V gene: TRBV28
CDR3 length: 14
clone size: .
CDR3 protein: CASRQDSSRHTIYF
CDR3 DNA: TGTGCCAGCAGACAAGACAGCAGTCGGCACACCATATATTTT

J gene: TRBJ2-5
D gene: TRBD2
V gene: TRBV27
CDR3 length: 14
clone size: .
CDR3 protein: CASSLVAGTETQYF
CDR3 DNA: TGTGCCAGCAGTTTAGTAGCGGGGACAGAGACCCAGTACTTC

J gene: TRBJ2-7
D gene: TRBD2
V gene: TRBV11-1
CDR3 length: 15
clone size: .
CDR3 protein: CASSLVSSGAYEQYF
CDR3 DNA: TGTGCCAGCAGCTTAGTTTCCAGCGGGGCCTACGAGCAGTACTTC

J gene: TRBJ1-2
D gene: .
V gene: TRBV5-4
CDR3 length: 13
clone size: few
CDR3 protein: CASSLAGNYGYTF
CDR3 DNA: TGTGCCAGCAGCTTGGCGGGGAACTATGGCTACACCTTC

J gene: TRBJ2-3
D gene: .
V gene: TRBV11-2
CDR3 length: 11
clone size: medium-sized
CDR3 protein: CASSFLDTQYF
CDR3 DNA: TGTGCCAGCAGCTTTCTAGATACGCAGTATTTT

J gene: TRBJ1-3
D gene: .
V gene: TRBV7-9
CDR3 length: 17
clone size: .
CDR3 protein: CASSSISRGGSGNTIYF
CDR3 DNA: TGTGCCAGCAGCTCAATCTCAAGGGGGGGCTCTGGAAACACCATATATTTT

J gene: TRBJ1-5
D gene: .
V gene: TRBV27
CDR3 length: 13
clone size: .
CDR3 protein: CASSLSPNQPQHF
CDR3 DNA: TGTGCCAGCAGTTTATCGCCCAATCAGCCCCAGCATTTT

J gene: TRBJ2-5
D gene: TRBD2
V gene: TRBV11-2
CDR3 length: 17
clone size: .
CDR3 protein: CASSSVGGEAHRETQYF
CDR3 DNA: TGTGCCAGCAGCTCCGTGGGGGGGGAGGCTCATCGGGAGACCCAGTACTTC

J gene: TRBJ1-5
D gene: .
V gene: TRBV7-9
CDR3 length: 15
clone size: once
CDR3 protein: CASSFSRELGQPQHF
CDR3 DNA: TGTGCCAGCAGCTTTTCGAGGGAGTTAGGTCAGCCCCAGCATTTT

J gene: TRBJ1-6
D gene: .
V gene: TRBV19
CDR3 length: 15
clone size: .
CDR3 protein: CASSIGGDKHSPLHF
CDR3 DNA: TGTGCCAGTAGTATAGGAGGGGACAAGCATTCACCCCTCCACTTT

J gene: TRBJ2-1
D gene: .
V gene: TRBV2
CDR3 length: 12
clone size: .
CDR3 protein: CASSEQGGEQFF
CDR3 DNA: TGTGCCAGCAGTGAGCAGGGGGGTGAGCAGTTCTTC

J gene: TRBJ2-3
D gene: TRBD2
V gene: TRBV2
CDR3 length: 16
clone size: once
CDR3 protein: CASKGGGGTSTDTQYF
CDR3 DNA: TGTGCCAGCAAAGGCGGGGGGGGAACTAGCACAGATACGCAGTATTTT

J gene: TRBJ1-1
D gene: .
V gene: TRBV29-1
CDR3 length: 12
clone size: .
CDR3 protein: CSFQGARTEAFF
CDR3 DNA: TGCAGCTTCCAAGGGGCTCGAACTGAAGCTTTCTTT